This TCR beta chain comes out of a study of blood T cell repertoires in COVID-19 (dated by TCRdb to 2020 to 2021). In the study overall: Samples from collaborators originated in the United States, Italy and Spain and spanned both the acute and convalescent phases of COVID-19. Where available, HLA class I and class II types were taken from metadata supplied by the sample provider and were not determined by assay-based typing. Samples came from the ongoing ImmuneRACE study (first 160 participants) plus 1,254 subjects from 6 global collaborators. The repertoires were released in a freely available public database meant as a resource for research on the immune response to SARS-CoV-2. Deeply sampled blood TCRbeta repertoires from subjects exposed to, actively infected with, or recovered from COVID-19 were included in the dataset. The sample metadata nearly always contained a de-identified subject ID, COVID-19 status, age in years and sex. The material from the prospective study consisted of cDNA or gDNA derived from T cells, B-cell-depleted T cells, or PBMCs.

Study-level results and caveats: The amount of clinical and demographic metadata varied by source and participant and was provided uncurated.

The germline V gene (reference sequence) specifies LNHDA as CDR1 and SQIVND as CDR2. Including cysteine and phenylalanine, the CDR3 has 14 amino acids. Only the CDR3 DNA stays, 42 bases, in frame from base 1. At the junction V is shortened by 4 bases and J by 10 bases, with 14 bases in between. With respect to this clone: This receptor's antigen is unknown. No qualities accompany the bases; no much larger clone lies one base away.

The collaborating institutions used their own protocols to collect whole blood in K2EDTA tubes. For TCRbeta analysis, collaborators shipped samples as frozen whole blood, isolated PBMCs, or DNA extracted from either of those sample types. TCRbeta CDR3 regions were amplified from genomic DNA by means of the immunoSEQ Assay, a bias-controlled multiplex PCR. The authors' pipeline ran thus. The number of nucleated cells in each sample was estimated from the amplification of reference gene primers within the assay. Sequence reads were collapsed and filtered to measure the absolute abundance of every unique TCRbeta CDR3 rearrangement. Productive Simpson clonality was computed per sample as the square root of Simpson's diversity index over productive rearrangements. TCRdb obtained this table from immuneACCESS and retained in-frame rearrangements with V and J assigned. These tables miss some clones; where compared with another copy, unresolved V genes account for less than half of the shortfall, and the remainder is unexplained. For V, J and clone size, that table is used; D and trimming come from the DNA. Recorded for this sample are around 200,000 clones; around 83% of them occurred a single time. The top ten hold roughly 6.6% of the sample.

The V and J segments used are TRBV19 and TRBJ1-6; TRBD1 is a possible D gene, resting on 5 matching bases. The clonotype originates from a middle-aged woman with acute or convalescent COVID-19. The material sequenced was peripheral blood. The CDR3 protein is CASSTPREGSPLHF. The sequenced DNA: TGTGCCAGTAGTACCCCCAGGGAGGGCTCACCCCTCCACTTT.